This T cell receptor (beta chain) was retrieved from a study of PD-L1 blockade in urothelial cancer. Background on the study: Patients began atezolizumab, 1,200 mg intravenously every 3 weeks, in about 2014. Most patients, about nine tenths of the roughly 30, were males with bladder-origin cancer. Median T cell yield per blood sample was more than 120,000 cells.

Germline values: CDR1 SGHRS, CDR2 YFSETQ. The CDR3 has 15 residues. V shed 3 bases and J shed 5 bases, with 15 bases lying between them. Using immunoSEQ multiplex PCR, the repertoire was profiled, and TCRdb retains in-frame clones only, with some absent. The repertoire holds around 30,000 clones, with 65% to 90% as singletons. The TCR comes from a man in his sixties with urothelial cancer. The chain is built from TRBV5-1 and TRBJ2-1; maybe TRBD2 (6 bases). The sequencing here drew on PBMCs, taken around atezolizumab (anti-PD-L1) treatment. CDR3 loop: CASSYWQGGDNEQFF. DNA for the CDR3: TGCGCCAGCAGCTATTGGCAGGGAGGCGACAATGAGCAGTTCTTC.